One sample yielded the 3 T cell receptor beta chains listed below, sequenced in a study of T cell responses to AZD1222 COVID-19 vaccine. Sequencing was performed with immunoSEQ multiplex PCR; in TCRdb, only in-frame clones are kept and a portion is missing. The table has around 96,000 clones, roughly 84% seen once. This sample comprised peripheral blood, obtained on day 0 of AZD1222 vaccination. The source of these receptors is an adult in good health.

The chain joins TRBV19 to TRBJ1-2; D is ambiguous. Trimming took off 6 bases at V and 2 bases at J, with 13 bases between the two ends. Germline V gene sequence: CDR1 LNHDA, CDR2 SQIVND (reference sequence). The CDR3 sequence is 14 residues long. The CDR3 DNA is TGTGCCAGTAGACCTGGACCATCAAACTATGGCTACACCTTC. Translating it yields CASRPGPSNYGYTF.

V gene TRBV29-1 combines with J gene TRBJ1-3, with D unclear. This CDR3 has 15 amino acids. Trimming left V 2 bases short and J 0 bases short, with 11 bases between. The germline gives CDR1 SQVTM, CDR2 ANQGSEA. This CDR3 is CSVETGVYSGNTIYF. As DNA, the CDR3 is TGCAGCGTTGAAACGGGCGTATACTCTGGAAACACCATATATTTT.

V and J are TRBV7-2 and TRBJ1-3; D unclear. Germline V lookup: CDR1 SGHTA, CDR2 FQGNSA. The CDR3 runs 15 residues. Trimming stripped 11 bases from V and 1 base from J, with 18 bases between. The CDR3 DNA is TGTGCCGGAAAAATTGGACTGAGATCTGGAAACACCATATATTTT. It is translated as CAGKIGLRSGNTIYF.